This is a list of T cell receptor beta chains from one sample in a study of T cell responses to AZD1222 COVID-19 vaccine. Libraries were prepared by immunoSEQ multiplex PCR; TCRdb keeps only in-frame clonotypes and omits some of them. Of fewer than 150,000 clones detected, around 83% appear once; the ten largest clones hold roughly 15%. The source material was peripheral blood, sampled 28 days after the second AZD1222 dose. The receptors here all came from an adult who received the AZD1222 COVID-19 vaccine. Both conserved end residues are part of each CDR3. A D gene is named only where the DNA matches it firmly. Only some rows state a clone size, as once, few, many or a class for expanded clones.

.,TRBV27,TRBD2,TRBJ2-3,CASMGFSGLARLTDTQYF,TGTGCCAGTATGGGTTTCTCGGGACTAGCGAGACTCACAGATACGCAGTATTTT
.,TRBV20-1,.,TRBJ2-5,CSARQETQYF,TGCAGTGCTAGACAAGAGACCCAGTACTTC
.,TRBV21-1,.,TRBJ2-1,CASSKTRLAGTYNEQFF,TGTGCCAGCAGCAAAACCCGACTAGCGGGGACCTACAATGAGCAGTTCTTC
.,TRBV7-2,.,TRBJ1-5,CASSLAGADQPQHF,TGTGCCAGCAGCTTAGCGGGTGCGGACCAGCCCCAGCATTTT
.,TRBV10-3,.,TRBJ2-6,CASSADHSGANVLTF,TGTGCCAGCTCAGCGGACCACTCTGGGGCCAACGTCCTGACTTTC
.,TRBV2,.,TRBJ2-6,CASKGRAGANVLTF,TGTGCATCGAAAGGCAGGGCTGGGGCCAACGTCCTGACTTTC
.,TRBV4-3,TRBD1,TRBJ1-2,CASSQYLTTSSRQGLGYGYTF,TGCGCCAGCAGCCAGTACCTCACTACGTCCTCAAGACAGGGTCTTGGCTATGGCTACACCTTC
.,TRBV5-1,TRBD1,TRBJ1-4,CASRDEQGGNEKLFF,TGCGCCAGCAGGGACGAACAGGGGGGTAATGAAAAACTGTTTTTT
.,TRBV6-6,TRBD1,TRBJ1-1,CASSGPGQGTEAFF,TGTGCCAGCAGTGGTCCTGGACAGGGAACTGAAGCTTTCTTT
.,TRBV10-3,.,TRBJ1-5,CAISESHRGNQPQHF,TGTGCCATCAGTGAGTCCCATAGGGGCAATCAGCCCCAGCATTTT
.,TRBV7-9,TRBD1,TRBJ1-2,CASSPTIPGTDLEGYTF,TGTGCCAGCAGCCCCACCATCCCGGGGACAGATTTGGAGGGCTACACCTTC
.,TRBV6-5,.,TRBJ1-6,CATVRGAQGHSPLHF,TGTGCCACCGTTCGGGGGGCGCAGGGCCATTCACCCCTCCACTTT
.,TRBV12-3/TRBV12-4,.,TRBJ1-1,CASSLGNTEAFF,TGTGCCAGCAGTTTAGGTAACACTGAAGCTTTCTTT
.,TRBV27,.,TRBJ2-3,CASSLNRGTDTQYF,TGTGCCAGCAGTTTGAACAGGGGCACAGATACGCAGTATTTT
medium-sized,TRBV30,.,TRBJ1-1,CAWMMNTEAFF,TGTGCCTGGATGATGAACACTGAAGCTTTCTTT
.,TRBV7-3,TRBD1,TRBJ2-7,CASSQLGQKGLEEQYF,TGTGCCAGCAGCCAACTGGGACAGAAAGGATTGGAAGAGCAGTACTTC
once,TRBV9,.,TRBJ1-3,CASSLNGHHSGNTIYF,TGTGCCAGCAGCCTCAACGGACATCACTCTGGAAACACCATATATTTT
.,TRBV6-5,TRBD2,TRBJ2-5,CASSYVAGVETQYF,TGTGCCAGCAGTTACGTAGCGGGAGTTGAGACCCAGTACTTC
.,TRBV18,.,TRBJ1-2,CASSAGENYGYTF,TGTGCCAGCTCAGCAGGGGAGAACTATGGCTACACCTTC
.,TRBV7-8,.,TRBJ2-5,CASSPGTQETQYF,TGTGCCAGCAGCCCTGGGACCCAAGAGACCCAGTACTTC
.,TRBV5-1,TRBD1,TRBJ2-1,CASSKIVLSRTGYNEQFF,TGCGCCAGCAGCAAGATAGTCCTCTCTCGGACAGGGTACAATGAGCAGTTCTTC
.,TRBV5-1,.,TRBJ1-1,CASSSISGRANTEAFF,TGCGCCAGCAGCTCCATTTCGGGACGGGCGAACACTGAAGCTTTCTTT
few,TRBV6-5,TRBD1,TRBJ1-2,CASSSGTVVHGYTF,TGTGCCAGCAGTTCCGGGACAGTGGTTCATGGCTACACCTTC